This TCR beta chain was identified during a study of T cell responses to AZD1222 COVID-19 vaccine. Study observations and caveats: Only a handful of AZD1222 recipients tested seropositive at baseline. Donors in the cohort were predominantly white British and more often female, and clonal diversity was possibly underestimated. Repertoires were obtained solely post-peak T cell response. Within unmutated variant regions lay the reported targets of nearly half of spike-specific TCRs.

Profiling relied on immunoSEQ multiplex PCR, and the TCRdb table lists in-frame clones only, not all of them. The sample has about 140,000 clones, 88% seen once. Deletions cut 1 base from V and 7 bases from J, with 11 bases between. The germline gives CDR1 GTSNPN, CDR2 SVGIG (reference sequence). This CDR3 is built from 13 residues. As for this clone: Its antigen is unknown.

This receptor was identified in an adult who received the AZD1222 COVID-19 vaccine. Here the sequenced sample was peripheral blood, taken 28 days after the second AZD1222 dose. The rearrangement links TRBV30 to TRBJ1-5; D might be TRBD1 (5 bases). CDR3: CAWSGGERQPQHF. Here the CDR3 DNA reads TGTGCCTGGAGTGGGGGGGAGAGACAGCCCCAGCATTTT.